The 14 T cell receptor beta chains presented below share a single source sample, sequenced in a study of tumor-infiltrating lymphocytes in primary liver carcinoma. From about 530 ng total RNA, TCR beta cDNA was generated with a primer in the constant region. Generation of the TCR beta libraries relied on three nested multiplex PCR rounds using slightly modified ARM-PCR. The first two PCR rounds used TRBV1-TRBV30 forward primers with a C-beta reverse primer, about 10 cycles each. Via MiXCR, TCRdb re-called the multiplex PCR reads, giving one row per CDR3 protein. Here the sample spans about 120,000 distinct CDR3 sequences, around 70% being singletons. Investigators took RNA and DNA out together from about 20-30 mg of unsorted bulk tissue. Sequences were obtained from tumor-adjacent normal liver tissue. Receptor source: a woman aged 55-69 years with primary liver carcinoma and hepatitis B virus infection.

DNA for the CDR3: TGCAGTGTCGGCAGCCTCGCGGGAGCCGGCGATGAGCAGTTCTTC. Its protein product is CSVGSLAGAGDEQFF. The genes are TRBV29-1 and TRBJ2-1; the match to TRBD2 covers 7 bases. Germline V CDR1 and CDR2: SQVTM, ANQGSEA. This CDR3 region has 15 residues.

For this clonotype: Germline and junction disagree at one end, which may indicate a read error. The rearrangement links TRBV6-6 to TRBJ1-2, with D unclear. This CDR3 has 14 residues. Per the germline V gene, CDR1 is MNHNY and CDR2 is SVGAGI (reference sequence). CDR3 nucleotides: TGTGCCAGCAGTTCCTTCATAGGGTTGAGTGGCTACATCTTT. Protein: CASSSFIGLSGYIF.

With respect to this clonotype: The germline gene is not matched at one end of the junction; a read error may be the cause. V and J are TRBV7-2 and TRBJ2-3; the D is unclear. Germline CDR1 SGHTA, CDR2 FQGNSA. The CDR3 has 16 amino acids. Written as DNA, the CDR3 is TGTGCCGGCAGCTTAACCCTCGGTTGGCTGACAGATACGCAGTATTTT. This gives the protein CAGSLTLGWLTDTQYF.

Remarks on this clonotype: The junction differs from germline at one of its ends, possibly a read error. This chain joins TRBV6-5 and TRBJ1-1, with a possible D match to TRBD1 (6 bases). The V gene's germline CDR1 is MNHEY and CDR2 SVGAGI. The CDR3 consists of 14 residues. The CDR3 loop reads CASSYLGGDTEAFF. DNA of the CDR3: TGTGCCAGCAGTTACTTGGGAGGGGACACCGAAGCTTTCTTT.

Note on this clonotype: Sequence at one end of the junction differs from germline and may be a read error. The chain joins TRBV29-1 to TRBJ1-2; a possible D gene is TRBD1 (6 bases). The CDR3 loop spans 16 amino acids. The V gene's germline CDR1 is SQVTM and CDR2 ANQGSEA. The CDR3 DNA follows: TGCAGTGTTGATTACCGGGACAAGGGAAGAGGCTATGGCTACACCTTC. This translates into CSVDYRDKGRGYGYTF.

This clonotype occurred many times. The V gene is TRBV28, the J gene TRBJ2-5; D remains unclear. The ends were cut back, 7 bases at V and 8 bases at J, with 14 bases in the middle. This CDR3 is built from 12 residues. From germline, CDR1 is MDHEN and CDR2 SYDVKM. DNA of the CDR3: TGTGCCAGCACCTCCTGGATGGGTACCCAGTACTTC. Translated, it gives CASTSWMGTQYF.

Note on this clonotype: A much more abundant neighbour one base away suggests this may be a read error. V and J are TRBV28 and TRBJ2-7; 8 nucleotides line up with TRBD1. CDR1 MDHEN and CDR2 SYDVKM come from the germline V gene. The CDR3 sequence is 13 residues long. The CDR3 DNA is TGTGCCTCGCGGACAGGGTCCTCCTACGATCAGTACTTC. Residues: CASRTGSSYDQYF.

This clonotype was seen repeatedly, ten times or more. The CDR3, as DNA: TGTGCCAGCAGCTTGGTAGGGACTAGCGGAAAAGGGGGAAGCTCCTACAATGAGCAGTTCTTC. It is translated as CASSLVGTSGKGGSSYNEQFF. The chain has TRBV5-4 and TRBJ2-1; the match to TRBD2 covers 11 bases. CDR1 is SGHNT, CDR2 YYREEE, per germline (reference sequence). With 0 bases clipped from V and 0 bases from J, the junction kept 14 bases outside the gene matches. The length of the CDR3 is 21 residues.

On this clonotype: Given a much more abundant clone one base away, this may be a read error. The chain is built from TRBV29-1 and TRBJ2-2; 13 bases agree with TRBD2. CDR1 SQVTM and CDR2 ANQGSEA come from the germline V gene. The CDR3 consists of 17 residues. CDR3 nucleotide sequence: TGCAGCGTTGGTGGGCTTACTAGCGGGAGGGCCGGCGGGAAGCTGTTTTTT. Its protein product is CSVGGLTSGRAGGKLFF.

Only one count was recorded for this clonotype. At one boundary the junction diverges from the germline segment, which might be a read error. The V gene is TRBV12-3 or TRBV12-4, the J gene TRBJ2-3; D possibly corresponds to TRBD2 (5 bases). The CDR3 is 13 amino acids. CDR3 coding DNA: TGTGCGTGCAGTTTAGGACTCCAAGATACCCAGTATTTT. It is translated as CACSLGLQDTQYF.

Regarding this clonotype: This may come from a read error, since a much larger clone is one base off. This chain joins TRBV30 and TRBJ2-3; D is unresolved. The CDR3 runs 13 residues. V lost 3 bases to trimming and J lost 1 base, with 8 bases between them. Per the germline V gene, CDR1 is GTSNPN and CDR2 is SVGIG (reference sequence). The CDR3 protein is CAWRQSRTDTQYF. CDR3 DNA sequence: TGTGCCTGGAGACAGAGTCGCACAGATACGCAGTATTTT.

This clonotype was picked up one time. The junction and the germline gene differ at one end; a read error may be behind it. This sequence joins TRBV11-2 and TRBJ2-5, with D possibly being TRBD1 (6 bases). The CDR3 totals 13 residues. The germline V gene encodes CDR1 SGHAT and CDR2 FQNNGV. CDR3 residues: CVSSAPGVKIQYF. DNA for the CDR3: TGTGTCAGCAGTGCTCCAGGGGTAAAGATCCAGTACTTC.

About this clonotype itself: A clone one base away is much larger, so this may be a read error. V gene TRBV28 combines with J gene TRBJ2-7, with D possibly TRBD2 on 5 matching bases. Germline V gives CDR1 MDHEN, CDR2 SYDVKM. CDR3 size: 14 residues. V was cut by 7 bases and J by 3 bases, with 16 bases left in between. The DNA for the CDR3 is TGTGCCAGCAAATTCGGGAATAGCGTCTACGAGCAGTACTTC. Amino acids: CASKFGNSVYEQYF. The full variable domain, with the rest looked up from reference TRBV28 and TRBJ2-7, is DVKVTQSSRYLVKRTGEKVFLECVQDMDHENMFWYRQDPGLGLRLIYFSYDVKMKEKGDIPEGYSVSREKKERFSLILESASTNQTSMYLCASKFGNSVYEQYFGPGTRLTVT.

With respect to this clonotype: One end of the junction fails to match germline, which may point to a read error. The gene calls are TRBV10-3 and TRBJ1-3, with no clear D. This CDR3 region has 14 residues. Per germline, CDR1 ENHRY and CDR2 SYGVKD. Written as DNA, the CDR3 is TGTGCCATCAGTGAGAGTTACTCTGGAAACGCCATATATTTT. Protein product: CAISESYSGNAIYF.